This is a list of T cell receptor beta chains from one sample in a study of blood T cell repertoires in COVID-19. Sequencing used immunoSEQ multiplex PCR; TCRdb keeps in-frame clones, though not all of them. The sample records roughly 200,000 clones, about 83% being singletons. Sequenced: peripheral blood. The receptors here all came from a human donor in a cohort sampled during active COVID-19. CDR3s include the opening cysteine and the closing phenylalanine or tryptophan. A D gene is named only where the DNA matches it firmly. Not every row has a clone size; where given, it reads once, few, many or a size class.

clone_size,d_call,v_call,j_call,cdr3_nt,cdr3_aa
NA,TRBD1,TRBV3-1/TRBV3-2,TRBJ2-7,TGTGCCAGCAGTTACGGACAGGGCGAGCAGTACTTC,CASSYGQGEQYF
NA,NA,TRBV29-1,TRBJ2-7,TGCAGCGCAGATAGACAGAGCCCCTACGAGCAGTACTTC,CSADRQSPYEQYF
few,NA,TRBV3-1/TRBV3-2,TRBJ2-7,TGTGCCAGCAGCCAAGGACAGGCCCTAGGGGAGCAGTACTTC,CASSQGQALGEQYF
NA,TRBD2,TRBV14,TRBJ2-1,TGTGCCAGCAGCCAAAACCTTATGGGCCTAGCGGGGGGGAATGACCAGTTCTTC,CASSQNLMGLAGGNDQFF
NA,TRBD1,TRBV27,TRBJ1-6,TGTGCCAGCAGTTCCGGACAGGGGGGGGGTTCACCCCTCCACTTT,CASSSGQGGGSPLHF
once,TRBD1,TRBV5-1,TRBJ2-7,TGCGCCAGCAGCTTCGGGACAGGGGCCTACGAGCAGTACTTC,CASSFGTGAYEQYF
NA,TRBD1,TRBV18,TRBJ1-3,TGTGCCAGCTCACGCCAACCGGGACAGGGGAGGCAATCTGCCTCTGGAAACACCATATATTTT,CASSRQPGQGRQSASGNTIYF
NA,NA,TRBV12-3/TRBV12-4,TRBJ2-7,TGTGCCAGCAGTTTACCAGGGTGGAACGAGCAGTACTTC,CASSLPGWNEQYF
NA,NA,TRBV27,TRBJ1-2,TGTGCCAGCAGGCGGGACTGGTTAGCTAACTATGGCTACACCTTC,CASRRDWLANYGYTF
NA,NA,TRBV11-3,TRBJ2-3,TGTGCCAGCAGCCGACCGGGAACAGATACGCAGTATTTT,CASSRPGTDTQYF
few,NA,TRBV3-1/TRBV3-2,TRBJ2-2,TGTGCCAGCAGCCAAGAGTCTAACACCGGGGAGCTGTTTTTT,CASSQESNTGELFF
NA,TRBD1,TRBV7-2,TRBJ2-1,TGTGCCAGCAGCTTCCCACAGGGGCCTACGGGCAATGAGCAGTTCTTC,CASSFPQGPTGNEQFF
once,NA,TRBV27,TRBJ2-3,TGTGCCAGCAGTCCTTATGGGGGGGCTAGAGCCTACACTAGCACAGATACGCAGTATTTT,CASSPYGGARAYTSTDTQYF
few,NA,TRBV7-9,TRBJ1-1,TGTGCCAGCAGCTTGGAGGGACGGAACACTGAAGCTTTCTTT,CASSLEGRNTEAFF
NA,TRBD1,TRBV19,TRBJ2-7,TGTGCCACCCGGGACAGGTCCGGGGCTGTTCTCGAGCAGTACTTC,CATRDRSGAVLEQYF
once,NA,TRBV6-2/TRBV6-3,TRBJ2-5,TGTGCCAGCAGTGATCAAAAACAGGGGACCCAGTACTTC,CASSDQKQGTQYF
NA,TRBD1,TRBV7-2,TRBJ1-2,TGTGCCAGCAGCTCCTTCGGACAGGAGAGGGATGGCTACACCTTC,CASSSFGQERDGYTF
NA,NA,TRBV4-1,TRBJ1-5,TGCGCCAGCAGCCCCGGAGGCGGCAATCAGCCCCAGCATTTT,CASSPGGGNQPQHF
NA,NA,TRBV15,TRBJ2-7,TGTGCCACCAGCAGAGATTGGCAGTCCTACGAGCAGTACTTC,CATSRDWQSYEQYF
NA,TRBD1,TRBV6-6,TRBJ1-2,TGTGCCAGCAGTTACGGCGAAGGGGGCAGCTATGGCTACACCTTC,CASSYGEGGSYGYTF
NA,NA,TRBV5-6,TRBJ1-2,TGTGCCAGCAGCCCGTACAGGGTCCGGGGCTACACCTTC,CASSPYRVRGYTF
NA,NA,TRBV25-1,TRBJ2-5,TGTGCCAGCAGTGAAGACTGGACAGAAGAGACCCAGTACTTC,CASSEDWTEETQYF
NA,NA,TRBV7-9,TRBJ1-3,TGTGCCAGCAGCTTGACGCGGGGGGCAAACACCATATATTTT,CASSLTRGANTIYF
NA,NA,TRBV20-1,TRBJ1-1,TGCAGTGCTAGAGGGGCCCCTGAAGCTTTCTTT,CSARGAPEAFF
NA,TRBD2,TRBV3-1/TRBV3-2,TRBJ2-7,TGTGCCAGCAGCCAACTGAAAGGGAGGGGAGCATTGAGGAGCGAGCAGTACTTC,CASSQLKGRGALRSEQYF
NA,TRBD1,TRBV29-1,TRBJ1-2,TGCAGCGGTAAACCGGGACAGGGGTACGATGGCTACACCTTC,CSGKPGQGYDGYTF
NA,TRBD1,TRBV19,TRBJ1-5,TGTGCCAGTATCCAAGACAGGGGGTCGAATCAGCCCCAGCATTTT,CASIQDRGSNQPQHF
NA,NA,TRBV19,TRBJ1-1,TGTGCCAGTAGCAATGGAGGGAACACTGAAGCTTTCTTT,CASSNGGNTEAFF
once,NA,TRBV14,TRBJ2-3,TGTGCCAGCAGCCCTCGACTATTCACAGATACGCAGTATTTT,CASSPRLFTDTQYF